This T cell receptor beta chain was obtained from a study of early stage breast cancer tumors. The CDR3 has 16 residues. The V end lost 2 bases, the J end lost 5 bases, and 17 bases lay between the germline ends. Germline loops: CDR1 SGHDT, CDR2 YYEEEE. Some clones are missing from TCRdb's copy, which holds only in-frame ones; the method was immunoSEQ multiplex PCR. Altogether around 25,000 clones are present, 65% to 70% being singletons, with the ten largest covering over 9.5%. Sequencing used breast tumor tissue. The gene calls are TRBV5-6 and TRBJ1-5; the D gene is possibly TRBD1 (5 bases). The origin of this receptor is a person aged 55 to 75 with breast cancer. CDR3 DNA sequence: TGTGCCAGCAGCTTTAGAGGCTCAGGGCCGCATCAGCCCCAGCATTTT. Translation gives CASSFRGSGPHQPQHF.